This T cell receptor (beta chain) was identified during a study of blood T cell repertoires in COVID-19. Across the study: From the United States, Italy and Spain came samples of acute and convalescent COVID-19. PBMCs, B-cell-depleted T cells, or T cells were the source of the cDNA or gDNA that made up the material.

The CDR3 is 13 amino acids. J lost 4 bases, V lost 5 bases, and 4 bases had no gene match. CDR1 and CDR2 (germline): SEHNR, FQNEAQ (reference sequence). In the original workflow: Estimates of nucleated cell counts were drawn from the amplification of reference gene primers. Produced via immunoSEQ multiplex PCR; TCRdb's table is partial and in-frame only. V and J calls and clone size follow that table, whereas D and trimming were derived from the DNA. The table has about 180,000 clones, roughly 83% seen once. The sequencing sample was made of peripheral blood. The sequence came from a human donor in a cohort sampled during active COVID-19. V usage is TRBV7-9 and J usage is TRBJ2-5; TRBD1 matches at 7 bases. The CDR3 spells CASSPTGRETQYF. Here the CDR3 DNA reads TGTGCCAGCAGCCCGACAGGGCGAGAGACCCAGTACTTC.